This T cell receptor (beta chain) was recovered during a study of blood T cells in healthy people across ages. This clonotype was recorded many times. This CDR3 comprises 14 residues. Germline CDR1 reads SNHLY; CDR2 reads FYNNEI. Trimming stripped 7 bases from V and 2 bases from J, with 9 bases between. A second 7 to 11 cycle PCR used barcoded and J-beta primers. TCRdb re-derived calls from the 5' RACE reads in MiXCR, one entry per CDR3 protein. This table holds hundreds of thousands of distinct CDR3 sequences, around 31% found once. Sequencing used blood. The rearrangement joins TRBV2 to TRBJ1-6; no reliable D call. The receptor's source is a woman of 80 years or more in good health. The CDR3: CASTGSAYNSPLHF. As DNA, the CDR3 is TGTGCCAGCACGGGGAGCGCCTATAATTCACCCCTCCACTTT.